The T cell receptor (beta chain) under discussion was sequenced for a study of T cell responses to AZD1222 COVID-19 vaccine. General observations from the study: It should be noted that donors were predominantly white British and more often female, and clonal diversity was possibly underestimated. Spike-specific TCR depth and breadth grew after two AZD1222 doses. All repertoire sampling was performed exclusively after the peak T cell response. The study reported that nearly half of spike-specific TCRs target unmutated variant regions.

CDR3 size: 15 residues. Germline values: CDR1 SGHVS, CDR2 FNYEAQ. V was clipped by 1 base and J by 4 bases, with 13 bases between them. As regards this clone: Its specificity is not known.

Method: immunoSEQ multiplex PCR; TCRdb's copy keeps in-frame clones and lacks some. This sample has about 210,000 clones, with approximately 94% found just once. The chain couples TRBV7-6 to TRBJ1-1; D is perhaps TRBD1 (6 bases). The clonotype originates from an adult who received the MenACWY meningococcal vaccine as a control. This specimen was peripheral blood, taken 28 days after the second dose of the MenACWY control vaccine. CDR3 DNA: TGTGCCAGCAGCTTAGGAGGGGGGTTGAGCACTGAAGCTTTCTTT. It is translated as CASSLGGGLSTEAFF.